This T cell receptor (beta chain) is from a study of identifying expanded T cells in peripheral blood. Broader study findings: Over about two and four weeks, about 16 and 20 clones changed, versus more than 1 between replicates. Across healthy donors, higher total template counts meant significantly greater roughly two-week count variance.

Germline-derived CDR1 and CDR2 are SGHDN and FVKESK. Trimming removed 4 bases at V and 3 bases at J, with 18 bases between. The CDR3 contains 16 residues. TCRdb keeps only in-frame clones here, not all; method: immunoSEQ multiplex PCR. Seen here are approximately 130,000 clones, approximately 84% observed once, and the top ten hold roughly 3.3%. In regard to this clone: Its antigen is currently unknown.

Source material: blood. The sequence derives from a person aged 18-70 years in good health. The V gene is TRBV14, the J gene TRBJ1-1, with a tentative D call TRBD1 (5 bases). The CDR3 sequence: CASSPNGWGSDTEAFF. The CDR3 nucleotides read TGTGCCAGCAGCCCTAACGGTTGGGGGTCGGACACTGAAGCTTTCTTT.